The 8 T cell receptor beta chains below come from one sample, sequenced in a study of T cells in Graves' hyperthyroidism and ophthalmopathy. Researchers amplified the TCR beta CDR3 regions from RNA transcripts. The HTBI set primed first-round TCR CDR3 RT-PCR. TCRdb itself ran the multiplex PCR reads through MiXCR, one entry per CDR3 protein. The data contain about 180,000 distinct CDR3 sequences, 15% to 20% of them singletons. The sequencing input was blood. These receptors were obtained from a woman between 45 and 65 years old with Graves' hyperthyroidism.

This clonotype was picked up many times. CDR3 region: CATSRGRGTVYNEQFF. The CDR3 region has the DNA TGTGCCACCAGCAGAGGTAGGGGGACGGTTTACAATGAGCAGTTCTTC. The chain carries TRBV15 and TRBJ2-1, with TRBD1 as a possible D gene (6 bases). Germline assignment: CDR1 LNHNV and CDR2 YYDKDF (reference sequence). V lost 1 base to trimming and J lost 4 bases, with 14 bases between them. This CDR3 region has 16 residues.

This clonotype has a count of ten or more. The chain recombines TRBV6-5 with TRBJ2-7, with TRBD1 as a possible D gene (6 bases). V was clipped by 2 bases and J by 3 bases, with 11 bases between them. CDR1 is MNHEY and CDR2 is SVGAGI in the germline V gene. The CDR3 is 14 amino acids. The CDR3 is CASSYTDRGYEQYF. The CDR3 nucleotides read TGTGCCAGCAGTTACACGGACAGAGGCTACGAGCAGTACTTC.

There are many counts of this clonotype. V usage is TRBV19 and J usage is TRBJ2-2; TRBD1 matches at 9 bases. This CDR3 region has 16 residues. V dropped 5 bases and J dropped 2; count of bases not matched to a gene: 6. Per germline, CDR1 LNHDA and CDR2 SQIVND (reference sequence). Here the CDR3 reads CASSLTGGLNTGELFF. The CDR3 DNA is TGTGCCAGTAGTCTAACAGGGGGCCTTAACACCGGGGAGCTGTTTTTT.

CDR3 nucleotides: TGCGCCAGCAGACAGTTTAAGACGAACTATGGCTACACCTTC. Translation: CASRQFKTNYGYTF. This chain joins TRBV5-1 and TRBJ1-2; D ambiguous. The germline V and J ends were trimmed by 5 bases and 2 bases, with 13 bases remaining between them. CDR1 and CDR2 from the germline V gene are SGHRS and YFSETQ. The length of the CDR3 is 14 residues.

The sample holds many counts of this clonotype. V and J are TRBV2 and TRBJ2-7; TRBD1 matches at 8 bases. Germline-derived CDR1 and CDR2 are SNHLY and FYNNEI. V shed 7 bases, J shed 6 bases, and the junction held 8 bases outside the gene matches. The CDR3 contains 13 residues. Here the CDR3 reads CASKMGQVGEQYF. DNA for the CDR3: TGTGCCAGCAAGATGGGACAGGTCGGCGAGCAGTACTTC.

This clonotype was observed at least ten times. This chain joins TRBV18 and TRBJ1-3; 8 bases fit TRBD1. The CDR3 covers 13 residues. Germline V gene lookup returns CDR1 KGHSH and CDR2 LQKENI. J lost 9 bases, V lost 5 bases, and 6 bases had no gene match. The CDR3 region has the DNA TGTGCCAGCTCATCCGGGACAGGACGCACCATATATTTT. Translating gives CASSSGTGRTIYF.

J is TRBJ2-7 and V is TRBV7-2, with TRBD2 identical over 8 bases. In germline, CDR1 is SGHTA, CDR2 FQGNSA. This CDR3 region has 16 residues. Trimming took 5 bases from V and 4 from J; bases not matched to a gene: 13. CDR3 coding DNA: TGTGCCAGCAGCCTTCACGGGGGGGGGGCTAGATACGAGCAGTACTTC. It specifies CASSLHGGGARYEQYF. Complete variable domain (other parts from reference TRBV7-2 and TRBJ2-7): GAGVSQSPSNKVTEKGKDVELRCDPISGHTALYWYRQSLGQGLEFLIYFQGNSAPDKSGLPSDRFSAERTGGSVSTLTIQRTQQEDSAVYLCASSLHGGGARYEQYFGPGTRLTVT.

This clonotype has at least ten counts. The chain has TRBV6-1 and TRBJ1-2; D gene ambiguous. The CDR3 spans 13 residues. CDR1 is MNHNS, CDR2 SASEGT, per germline. V lost 6 bases and J lost 3, with 11 bases in between. The CDR3 DNA reads TGTGCCAGCAGCCCACACCGGGACTATGGCTACACCTTC. It specifies CASSPHRDYGYTF.